This T cell receptor (beta chain) came from a study of beta chain features in type 1 diabetes (dated by TCRdb to the late 2010s). For context, the study as a whole: Patients and healthy donors did not differ in mean age, gender distribution, total cell number or subset yield. A total of under 140,000,000 sorted cells were examined across all samples, and the number of cells per subset was strongly correlated with RNA yield. In the study, TCRB repertoires of sorted circulating CD4+ T cell subsets from recently diagnosed type 1 diabetes patients were compared with those of matched healthy donors. Whereas all 30 or so donors provided naive and central memory subsets, regulatory and stem cell-like memory subsets were isolated from just 8 patients and roughly 8 healthy donors. Overall study outcomes, separate from this receptor: HLA sub-analyses involved small numbers of individuals, so any influence of HLA type on TCRB rearrangement remained unresolved. Naive, central memory and regulatory TCRB repertoires appeared to be more similar among patients than among healthy donors. Because cDNA rather than genomic DNA was sequenced, highly expressing activated cells could have been over-represented, although no difference in activation and CD3 levels was found between groups. In all four CD4+ subsets, TCRB CDR3 length was moderately but significantly shorter in type 1 diabetes patients. PCR might favor shorter templates, but patient and control samples were amplified and corrected together, so any skew would affect both groups equally. At VDJ recombination sites, patients with type 1 diabetes made fewer insertions and deleted more nucleotides, a pattern implying thymic rearrangement abnormalities.

V sheds 3 bases and J sheds 3 bases, leaving 8 bases between their ends. The CDR3, cysteine through phenylalanine, is 13 amino acids long. The sequence is cut down to CDR3 DNA, 39 bases in frame from base 1. The germline V gene yields SGHTA for CDR1 and FQGNSA for CDR2. A single peripheral blood draw of around 120 mL on average was collected from each donor into heparinised tubes. A BD FACSAria II was used to sort naive, central memory, regulatory and stem cell-like memory CD4+ T cells with a panel that included CD45RO, CCR7, CD25, CD127, CD95 and CD27. Purity was above 95% for every sorted population. PBMCs were isolated immediately by Lymphoprep density gradient centrifugation and stained directly without culture. To minimize batch effects, samples were stained and sorted in pairs, one healthy donor with one patient per experiment. The entire isolated RNA was reverse transcribed using the High Capacity cDNA Reverse Transcription Kit, and thus expressed TCRB transcripts were sequenced. Naive, central memory and regulatory T cell samples underwent deep immunoSEQ sequencing, averaging about 3.5 million total reads per sample. Sorted cells were lysed in RLT buffer and RNA was extracted with DNase-treated RNeasy Micro or Mini kits, depending on cell number. To prevent cross-contamination, each cell subset was processed individually, whereas patient and healthy donor samples were processed jointly. Using the immunoSEQ multiplex PCR, TCRB sequences were amplified from cDNA into 87-bp fragments spanning the CDR3 region. Sequencing of the amplicons was performed on the Illumina HiSeq platform. As for how the authors treated the data: PCR bias was computationally corrected using synthetic template baselines, reads within Hamming distance 2 were collapsed, and singletons that could not be merged were discarded. By aligning reads against IMGT, V, D and J genes, CDR3 length, and insertions or deletions at six rearrangement sites were assigned. Within each subset, clonotype counts were normalized to the number of sorted cells before true diversity and Gini coefficients were calculated with the tcR R package. The overlap coefficient, calculated on TCRB nucleotide sequences, was used to quantify repertoire sharing. As a proxy for the pre-selection repertoire, out-of-frame TCRB sequences from naive cells were analyzed. TCRdb took this table from immuneACCESS and kept in-frame rearrangements with V and J called. Such tables lack part of the clones; where checked against another copy, unresolved V genes explain under half of the gap, and the rest is unexplained. V and J calls plus clone size are reproduced from that table; the DNA served to infer D and trimming. Recorded for this sample are 150,000 to 200,000 clones; 50% to 70% of them occurred a single time. The top ten clonotypes cover 0.08% to 0.1% of the sample.

Comment on this clone: The antigen this receptor binds is unknown. Base qualities are not recorded, but no much larger clone differs from it by a single base.

The receptor chain draws on TRBV7-2 and TRBJ2-5, with no confident D gene call. The receptor comes from a man aged 25-45 years with type 1 diabetes. Sequencing input: naive CD4+ T cells from blood. The meaning of the sample's cell subset or site label: true naive CD4+ T cells. The encoded CDR3 is CASSFTPEETQYF. In nucleotides, the sequence is TGTGCCAGCAGCTTCACCCCTGAAGAGACCCAGTACTTC.